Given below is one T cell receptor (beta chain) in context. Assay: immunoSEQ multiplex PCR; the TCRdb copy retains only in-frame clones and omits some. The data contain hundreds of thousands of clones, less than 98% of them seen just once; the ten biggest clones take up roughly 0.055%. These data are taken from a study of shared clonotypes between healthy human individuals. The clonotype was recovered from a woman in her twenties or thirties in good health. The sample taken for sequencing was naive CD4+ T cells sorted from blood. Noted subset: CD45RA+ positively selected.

The CDR3 DNA sequence: TGTGCCAGCAGCTTCTTACTAGCGGGAGGGAGCGACGAGCAGTACTTC. Amino acid sequence: CASSFLLAGGSDEQYF. This rearrangement joins TRBV5-4 to TRBJ2-7; 13 nucleotides line up with TRBD2. CDR1 SGHNT and CDR2 YYREEE come from the germline V gene (reference sequence). Trimming at V came to 2 bases and at J to 5 bases, leaving 7 bases not matched to a gene. The CDR3 runs to 16 residues.